The sequence of this TCR beta chain was determined in a study of OX40 agonist ivuxolimab in advanced cancers. Study context: More than 35% of patients had received prior checkpoint inhibitor therapy.

Of note for this clone: The antigen remains unidentified.

Notes on the study in general: There were also nonresponders showing low normalized T-cell clonal expansion.

Generated by immunoSEQ multiplex PCR, the TCRdb table keeps only in-frame clones and is missing some. The sample shows about 40,000 clones, roughly nine tenths of them seen only once. The CDR3 has 16 amino acids. Trimming took 0 bases from V and 6 from J; bases not matched to a gene: 8. Germline V CDR1 and CDR2: LGHNA, YSLEER. The V and J genes are TRBV4-3 and TRBJ1-2, with 9 bases lining up with TRBD1. The sample in question was CD4+ or CD8+ T cells sorted from blood, obtained in a trial of the OX40 agonist ivuxolimab. The TCR was taken from an adult with an advanced solid tumor such as melanoma, head and neck, liver or kidney cancer. CDR3 loop: CASSQDRGTGTDGYTF. The CDR3, as DNA: TGCGCCAGCAGCCAAGATCGGGGGACAGGGACTGATGGCTACACCTTC.